These T cell receptor beta chains were read from a single sample in a study of blood T cell repertoires in COVID-19. This table comes from immunoSEQ multiplex PCR, and its TCRdb copy is limited to in-frame clones, with some not included. The sample holds around 250,000 clones; 80% to 90% are singletons and the top ten take 1.5% to 2%. Source material: PBMCs or T cells enriched from blood (not recorded which). The source is a woman aged 45 to 65 who had recovered from COVID-19. The CDR3 runs from the conserved cysteine through the conserved F or W. D genes are given only for firm matches. A clone size is listed for some rows: how often the clone was seen (once, few, many), or a class if it is expanded.

clone_size: .
v_call: TRBV6-5
j_call: TRBJ2-7
d_call: TRBD1
cdr3_aa: CASARTGSEQYF
cdr3_nt: TGTGCCAGCGCCAGGACAGGGTCCGAGCAGTACTTC

clone_size: .
v_call: TRBV3-1/TRBV3-2
j_call: TRBJ2-3
d_call: TRBD1
cdr3_aa: CASRSGTDTDTQYF
cdr3_nt: TGTGCCAGCAGGTCGGGGACAGACACAGATACGCAGTATTTT

clone_size: .
v_call: TRBV28
j_call: TRBJ2-7
d_call: TRBD1
cdr3_aa: CASSFPTGDRDEQYF
cdr3_nt: TGTGCCAGCAGTTTCCCGACAGGGGATCGTGACGAGCAGTACTTC

clone_size: once
v_call: TRBV4-1
j_call: TRBJ2-7
d_call: TRBD2
cdr3_aa: CASSLTSGYEQYF
cdr3_nt: TGCGCCAGCAGCCTGACTAGCGGTTACGAGCAGTACTTC

clone_size: .
v_call: TRBV7-2
j_call: TRBJ2-7
d_call: TRBD1
cdr3_aa: CASSLVRGSGEQYF
cdr3_nt: TGTGCCAGCAGCTTAGTCAGGGGGAGTGGAGAGCAGTACTTC

clone_size: .
v_call: TRBV19
j_call: TRBJ2-1
d_call: .
cdr3_aa: CASSPEGRYNEQFF
cdr3_nt: TGTGCCAGTAGTCCCGAGGGTCGGTACAATGAGCAGTTCTTC

clone_size: .
v_call: TRBV7-9
j_call: TRBJ2-7
d_call: TRBD1
cdr3_aa: CASSYDRAYYEQYF
cdr3_nt: TGTGCCAGCAGCTACGACAGGGCCTATTACGAGCAGTACTTC

clone_size: .
v_call: TRBV19
j_call: TRBJ1-3
d_call: .
cdr3_aa: CASSNTQGTGNTIYF
cdr3_nt: TGTGCCAGTAGTAACACACAGGGAACTGGAAACACCATATATTTT

clone_size: .
v_call: TRBV28
j_call: TRBJ2-7
d_call: TRBD2
cdr3_aa: CASSMGTSLSYEQYF
cdr3_nt: TGTGCCAGCTCAATGGGGACTAGCCTCTCCTACGAGCAGTACTTC

clone_size: .
v_call: TRBV6-5
j_call: TRBJ2-1
d_call: .
cdr3_aa: CASSFTSSSYNEQFF
cdr3_nt: TGTGCCAGCAGTTTCACTAGCAGCTCCTACAATGAGCAGTTCTTC

clone_size: .
v_call: TRBV29-1
j_call: TRBJ2-7
d_call: TRBD1
cdr3_aa: CSVGTGEGYEQYF
cdr3_nt: TGCAGCGTGGGGACAGGTGAAGGTTACGAGCAGTACTTC

clone_size: .
v_call: TRBV4-1
j_call: TRBJ2-6
d_call: .
cdr3_aa: CASSQPSLGRGSGANVLTF
cdr3_nt: TGCGCCAGCAGCCAACCGTCTCTAGGGCGAGGGTCTGGGGCCAACGTCCTGACTTTC

clone_size: .
v_call: TRBV5-6
j_call: TRBJ2-2
d_call: TRBD2
cdr3_aa: CASSLLAGPPNTGELFF
cdr3_nt: TGTGCCAGCAGCTTACTAGCGGGTCCCCCGAACACCGGGGAGCTGTTTTTT

clone_size: .
v_call: TRBV11-1
j_call: TRBJ2-3
d_call: .
cdr3_aa: CASSLGRLDTQYF
cdr3_nt: TGTGCCAGCAGCTTAGGGAGGTTGGATACGCAGTATTTT

clone_size: .
v_call: TRBV10-1
j_call: TRBJ2-3
d_call: .
cdr3_aa: CASSEGGAFTDTQYF
cdr3_nt: TGCGCCAGCAGTGAAGGAGGGGCTTTCACAGATACGCAGTATTTT

clone_size: .
v_call: TRBV6-5
j_call: TRBJ2-7
d_call: .
cdr3_aa: CASSYSSGHLSYEQYF
cdr3_nt: TGTGCCAGCAGTTACTCGAGCGGGCATCTCTCCTACGAGCAGTACTTC

clone_size: few
v_call: TRBV7-9
j_call: TRBJ2-3
d_call: TRBD2
cdr3_aa: CASSFTGGHTDTQYF
cdr3_nt: TGTGCCAGCAGCTTCACGGGAGGGCACACAGATACGCAGTATTTT

clone_size: .
v_call: TRBV11-2
j_call: TRBJ2-1
d_call: .
cdr3_aa: CASSTLSGSSYNEQFF
cdr3_nt: TGTGCCAGCAGCACCCTTAGCGGTAGCTCCTACAATGAGCAGTTCTTC

clone_size: once
v_call: TRBV11-2
j_call: TRBJ2-7
d_call: TRBD2
cdr3_aa: CASSLGYGREASYEQYF
cdr3_nt: TGTGCCAGCAGCTTAGGGTACGGGCGGGAGGCGTCCTACGAGCAGTACTTC

clone_size: once
v_call: TRBV5-1
j_call: TRBJ1-2
d_call: TRBD1
cdr3_aa: CASSSRQGANYGYTF
cdr3_nt: TGCGCCAGCAGCTCTCGACAGGGGGCTAACTATGGCTACACCTTC

clone_size: once
v_call: TRBV5-1
j_call: TRBJ1-2
d_call: TRBD1
cdr3_aa: CASSLQGAYGYTF
cdr3_nt: TGCGCCAGCAGCTTACAGGGGGCCTATGGCTACACCTTC

clone_size: once
v_call: TRBV27
j_call: TRBJ1-6
d_call: TRBD1
cdr3_aa: CASSPQGPGTSPLHF
cdr3_nt: TGTGCCAGCAGCCCACAGGGGCCTGGGACTTCACCCCTCCACTTT

clone_size: few
v_call: TRBV5-4
j_call: TRBJ2-7
d_call: .
cdr3_aa: CASSLAHVKGEQYF
cdr3_nt: TGTGCCAGCAGCTTGGCCCATGTGAAGGGGGAGCAGTACTTC

clone_size: .
v_call: TRBV2
j_call: TRBJ2-7
d_call: TRBD1
cdr3_aa: CASTPGGRTYEQYF
cdr3_nt: TGTGCCAGCACCCCAGGGGGCCGGACCTACGAGCAGTACTTC

clone_size: .
v_call: TRBV6-5
j_call: TRBJ2-7
d_call: .
cdr3_aa: CASRPGLRPWQYF
cdr3_nt: TGTGCCAGCAGGCCGGGACTTAGACCTTGGCAGTACTTC

clone_size: .
v_call: TRBV5-3
j_call: TRBJ2-5
d_call: TRBD2
cdr3_aa: CATKGANASGSRETQYF
cdr3_nt: TGTGCCACCAAGGGAGCTAACGCTAGCGGGAGTAGAGAGACCCAGTACTTC

clone_size: .
v_call: TRBV6-5
j_call: TRBJ1-2
d_call: .
cdr3_aa: CASSYAQGYGYTF
cdr3_nt: TGTGCCAGCAGTTATGCGCAGGGCTATGGCTACACCTTC

clone_size: .
v_call: TRBV19
j_call: TRBJ1-1
d_call: .
cdr3_aa: CASSEQALNTEAFF
cdr3_nt: TGTGCCAGTAGTGAGCAGGCCTTGAACACTGAAGCTTTCTTT

clone_size: .
v_call: TRBV19
j_call: TRBJ2-4
d_call: TRBD1
cdr3_aa: CASSIDPTGGANIQYF
cdr3_nt: TGTGCCAGTAGTATAGACCCTACAGGGGGCGCGAACATTCAGTACTTC

clone_size: few
v_call: TRBV24-1
j_call: TRBJ1-1
d_call: .
cdr3_aa: CATTRDGVEAFF
cdr3_nt: TGTGCCACCACACGCGACGGGGTTGAAGCTTTCTTT

clone_size: .
v_call: TRBV18
j_call: TRBJ1-1
d_call: .
cdr3_aa: CASSPAQMNTEAFF
cdr3_nt: TGTGCCAGCTCACCAGCTCAGATGAACACTGAAGCTTTCTTT

clone_size: .
v_call: TRBV7-2
j_call: TRBJ2-7
d_call: .
cdr3_aa: CASSVGPLYEQYF
cdr3_nt: TGTGCCAGCAGCGTAGGTCCCCTTTACGAGCAGTACTTC

clone_size: .
v_call: TRBV28
j_call: TRBJ1-5
d_call: TRBD1
cdr3_aa: CASSARTGSSNQPQHF
cdr3_nt: TGTGCCAGCAGTGCCCGGACAGGGAGTAGCAATCAGCCCCAGCATTTT

clone_size: .
v_call: TRBV28
j_call: TRBJ2-1
d_call: TRBD1
cdr3_aa: CASSSGQVYNEQFF
cdr3_nt: TGTGCCAGCAGTTCCGGACAGGTCTACAATGAGCAGTTCTTC

clone_size: .
v_call: TRBV6-6
j_call: TRBJ1-4
d_call: TRBD1
cdr3_aa: CASSTMTGGLREKLFF
cdr3_nt: TGTGCCAGCAGCACAATGACAGGGGGCCTGAGGGAAAAACTGTTTTTT

clone_size: .
v_call: TRBV6-5
j_call: TRBJ2-7
d_call: TRBD2
cdr3_aa: CASSSGLAGVHEQYF
cdr3_nt: TGTGCCAGCAGTTCGGGGCTAGCGGGAGTCCACGAGCAGTACTTC

clone_size: .
v_call: TRBV5-6
j_call: TRBJ1-5
d_call: .
cdr3_aa: CASSWGPDSNQPQHF
cdr3_nt: TGTGCCAGCAGCTGGGGGCCTGATAGCAATCAGCCCCAGCATTTT

clone_size: .
v_call: TRBV7-9
j_call: TRBJ2-7
d_call: TRBD1
cdr3_aa: CASSSPWIGTGSYEQYF
cdr3_nt: TGTGCCAGCAGCTCCCCGTGGATCGGGACAGGGTCCTACGAGCAGTACTTC

clone_size: .
v_call: TRBV28
j_call: TRBJ1-3
d_call: .
cdr3_aa: CASSLSGQISGNTIYF
cdr3_nt: TGTGCCAGCAGTTTATCAGGACAGATCTCTGGAAACACCATATATTTT

clone_size: .
v_call: TRBV7-9
j_call: TRBJ1-2
d_call: TRBD1
cdr3_aa: CASSRDRDGYTF
cdr3_nt: TGTGCCAGCAGCCGGGACAGGGATGGCTACACCTTC

clone_size: .
v_call: TRBV12-3/TRBV12-4
j_call: TRBJ2-7
d_call: TRBD2
cdr3_aa: CASSPGRANEQYF
cdr3_nt: TGTGCCAGCAGTCCCGGGAGGGCCAACGAGCAGTACTTC

clone_size: .
v_call: TRBV5-1
j_call: TRBJ1-2
d_call: TRBD1
cdr3_aa: CASSPGQGQANYGYTF
cdr3_nt: TGCGCCAGCAGCCCCGGACAGGGGCAAGCTAACTATGGCTACACCTTC